The entry below gives a single TCR beta chain sequence along with its context. Antigen unknown. These data come from a study of shared clonotypes between healthy human individuals. Study results and caveats: Clonotype sharing among donors, it was expected, would be affected by sequencing depth.

Repertoires were generated with immunoSEQ multiplex PCR, while TCRdb's copy carries only in-frame clones and drops some. The repertoire includes about half a million clones, 70% to 80% of them detected once, and about 11% sits in the top ten. Trimming took off 3 bases at V and 3 bases at J, with 9 bases between the two ends. The germline V gene has CDR1 GTSNPN and CDR2 SVGIG (reference sequence). This CDR3 is 13 amino acids long. The origin of this receptor is a woman in her thirties or forties in good health. Some clones in this sample may be carry-over from other donors' samples. This chain joins TRBV30 and TRBJ1-5, with D hard to call. Source material: PBMCs. CDR3: CAWSPGPNQPQHF. The CDR3 DNA is TGTGCCTGGAGCCCCGGGCCCAATCAGCCCCAGCATTTT.